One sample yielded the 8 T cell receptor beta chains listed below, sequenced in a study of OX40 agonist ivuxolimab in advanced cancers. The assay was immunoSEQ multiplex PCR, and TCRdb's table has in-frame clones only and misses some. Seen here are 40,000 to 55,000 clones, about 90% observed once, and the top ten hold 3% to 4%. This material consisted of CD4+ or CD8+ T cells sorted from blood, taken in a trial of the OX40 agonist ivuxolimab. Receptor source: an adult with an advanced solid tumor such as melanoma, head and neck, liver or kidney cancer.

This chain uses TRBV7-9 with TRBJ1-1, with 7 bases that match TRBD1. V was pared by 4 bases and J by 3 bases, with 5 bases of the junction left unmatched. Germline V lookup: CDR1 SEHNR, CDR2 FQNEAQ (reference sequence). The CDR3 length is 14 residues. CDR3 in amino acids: CASSSTGYDTEAFF. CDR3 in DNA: TGTGCCAGCAGCTCGACAGGGTATGACACTGAAGCTTTCTTT. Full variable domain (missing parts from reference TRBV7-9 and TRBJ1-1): DTGVSQNPRHKITKRGQNVTFRCDPISEHNRLYWYRQTLGQGPEFLTYFQNEAQLEKSRLLSDRFSAERPKGSFSTLEIQRTEQGDSAMYLCASSSTGYDTEAFFGQGTRLTVV.

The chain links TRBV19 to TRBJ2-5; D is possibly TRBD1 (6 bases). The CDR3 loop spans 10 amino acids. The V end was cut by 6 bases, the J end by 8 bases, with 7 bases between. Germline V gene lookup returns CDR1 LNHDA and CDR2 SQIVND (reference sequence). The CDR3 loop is CASRTGTQYF. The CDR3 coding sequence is TGTGCCAGTAGGACAGGAACCCAGTACTTC.

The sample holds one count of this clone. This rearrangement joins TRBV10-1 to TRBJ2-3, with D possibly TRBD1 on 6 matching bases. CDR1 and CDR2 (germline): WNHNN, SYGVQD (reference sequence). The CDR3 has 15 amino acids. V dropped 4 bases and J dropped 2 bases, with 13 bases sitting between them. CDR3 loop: CASSANRVNTDTQYF. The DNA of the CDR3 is TGCGCCAGCAGTGCAAACAGGGTAAACACAGATACGCAGTATTTT.

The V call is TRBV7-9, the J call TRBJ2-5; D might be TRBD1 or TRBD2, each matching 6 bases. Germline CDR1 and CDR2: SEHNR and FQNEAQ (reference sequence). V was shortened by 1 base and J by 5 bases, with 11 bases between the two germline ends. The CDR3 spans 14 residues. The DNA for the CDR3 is TGTGCCAGCAGCTTAGGGGGGGCCTATGAGACCCAGTACTTC. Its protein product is CASSLGGAYETQYF.

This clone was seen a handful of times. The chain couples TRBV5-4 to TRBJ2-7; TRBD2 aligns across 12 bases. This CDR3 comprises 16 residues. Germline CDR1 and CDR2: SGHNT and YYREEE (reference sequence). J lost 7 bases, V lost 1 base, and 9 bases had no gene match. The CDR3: CASSLKRLAGVGEQYF. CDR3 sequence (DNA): TGTGCCAGCAGCTTGAAACGACTAGCGGGAGTGGGAGAGCAGTACTTC.

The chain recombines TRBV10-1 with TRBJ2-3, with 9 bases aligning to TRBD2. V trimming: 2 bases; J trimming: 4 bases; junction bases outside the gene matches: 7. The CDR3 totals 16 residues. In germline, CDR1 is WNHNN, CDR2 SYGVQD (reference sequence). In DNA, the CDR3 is TGCGCCAGCAGTGAGCGTGCGGGAGGGCCCGCAGATACGCAGTATTTT. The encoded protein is CASSERAGGPADTQYF.

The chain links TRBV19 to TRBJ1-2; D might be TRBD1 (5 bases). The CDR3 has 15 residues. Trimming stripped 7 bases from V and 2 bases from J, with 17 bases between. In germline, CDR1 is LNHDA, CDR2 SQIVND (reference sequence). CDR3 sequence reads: CASKAGVGVNYGYTF. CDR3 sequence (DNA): TGTGCCAGTAAGGCGGGTGTAGGGGTGAACTATGGCTACACCTTC.

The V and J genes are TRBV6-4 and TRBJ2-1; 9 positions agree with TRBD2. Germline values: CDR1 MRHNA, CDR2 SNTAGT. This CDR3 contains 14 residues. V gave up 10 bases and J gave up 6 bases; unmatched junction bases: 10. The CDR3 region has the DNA TGTGCCAACCCCAAGACTAGCGGCTCCAATGAGCAGTTCTTC. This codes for CANPKTSGSNEQFF.